The T cell receptor (beta chain) described here comes from a study of regulatory T cells in long-lasting Graves disease. The overall study: Persistent Graves' disease meant over 5 years of antithyroid drugs with positive TSH receptor antibodies.

For TCR beta, libraries came from iRepertoire HTBI primers and Arm-PCR of CDR3 regions. TCRdb re-called the multiplex PCR reads through MiXCR, storing one row per CDR3 protein. The repertoire holds approximately 690,000 distinct CDR3 sequences, around 30% seen once, with about two fifths in the top ten. Study observations and caveats: Whereas about 870 public clonotypes were shared by new patients, persistent patients shared more, at some 3,000. Persistent disease exhibited a predilection for TRBV28, TRBJ1-2 and TRBJ2-5.

Time point noted: persistent/refractory GD, antithyroid drugs over 5 years with positive TRAb. Isolated PBMC RNA provided the starting material for the TCR library. This clonotype was detected only a few times. Its antigen is unknown. The CDR3 contains 16 residues. CDR1 is SGHDN, CDR2 FVKESK, per germline. J lost 0 bases, V lost 2 bases, and 4 bases had no gene match. Sequenced here: peripheral blood mononuclear cells (PBMCs), sampled when the disease was refractory, from a patient treated with antithyroid drugs. This TCR derives from a female donor with Graves disease. The chain is built from TRBV14 and TRBJ1-3; 7 bases are shared with TRBD1. CDR3 protein: CASSQWGQSSGNTIYF. The CDR3, as DNA: TGTGCCAGCAGCCAATGGGGACAGAGCTCTGGAAACACCATATATTTT.